The 30 T cell receptor beta chains presented below share a single source sample, sequenced in a study of cytomegalovirus exposure and HLA in healthy donors. The study ran its PCR with 60 Vbeta and 13 Jbeta primers. Profiled with immunoSEQ multiplex PCR; TCRdb holds only in-frame clones, not every one. The sample shows under 150,000 clones, around 82% of them seen only once. Sequenced: PBMCs. The receptor set was obtained from a boy aged 10-17 years in good health and CMV-seronegative.

The chain uses TRBV21-1 and TRBJ2-7; no DNA check was done on the table's D call, TRBD1. TRBV21-1 is tagged as a pseudogene. The CDR3 sequence is 15 residues long. The CDR3 DNA follows: TGTGCCAGCAGCAAAGCGAGCAGGGTTATTGACGAGCAGTACTTC. This codes for CASSKASRVIDEQYF.

V is TRBV18 and J is TRBJ2-3; D ambiguous. CDR1 is KGHSH, CDR2 LQKENI, per germline. The CDR3 length is 13 residues. Trimming stripped 6 bases from V and 3 bases from J, with 10 bases between. The DNA for the CDR3 is TGTGCCAGCTCCCCCCAGACAACAGATACGCAGTATTTT. This encodes CASSPQTTDTQYF.

A single count supports this clone. The gene calls are TRBV19 and TRBJ2-7, with D possibly being TRBD1 (6 bases). The CDR3 length is 14 residues. Germline CDR1 and CDR2: LNHDA and SQIVND (reference sequence). V was clipped by 2 bases and J by 3 bases, with 11 bases between them. CDR3 in DNA: TGTGCCAGTAGTATACACAGGGAAGGCTACGAGCAGTACTTC. Translation: CASSIHREGYEQYF.

The V gene is TRBV4-3, the J gene TRBJ1-2; 12 positions match TRBD1. Unmatched junction bases numbered 9, after V lost 6 bases and J lost 7 bases. This CDR3 is built from 15 residues. Per the germline V gene, CDR1 is LGHNA and CDR2 is YSLEER. CDR3 residues: CASSPQGQGAGGYTF. The CDR3 DNA sequence: TGCGCCAGCAGTCCACAGGGACAGGGGGCAGGTGGCTACACCTTC.

The V and J genes are TRBV29-1 and TRBJ2-7; maybe TRBD2 (7 bases). This CDR3 region has 12 residues. CDR1 is SQVTM and CDR2 is ANQGSEA in the germline V gene. Trimming cost V 7 bases and J 0 bases, with 10 bases left between them. The CDR3 reads CSAGGFSYEQYF. In DNA, the CDR3 is TGCAGCGCGGGGGGCTTCTCCTACGAGCAGTACTTC.

CDR3: CASSPEPSEREPLHF. The CDR3 DNA reads as TGTGCCAGCAGTCCCGAACCCTCTGAGCGGGAACCCCTCCACTTT. This chain links TRBV6-5 with TRBJ1-6; D not certain. The CDR3 has 15 residues. The V and J ends lost 5 bases and 12 bases respectively, with 20 bases between them. The germline CDR1 and CDR2 sequences are MNHEY and SVGAGI.

V and J are TRBV18 and TRBJ2-3; 7 bases map to TRBD2. CDR1 is KGHSH, CDR2 LQKENI, per germline. This CDR3 is 16 amino acids long. Losses at the gene ends were 4 bases for V and 0 bases for J; bases not matched to a gene: 7. The CDR3 bases are TGTGCCAGCTCACAACCGGGACTACATAGCACAGATACGCAGTATTTT. Encoded protein: CASSQPGLHSTDTQYF.

The chain employs TRBV5-3 and TRBJ1-1, with no clear D. TRBV5-3 belongs to the ORF category, with a function that is uncertain. This CDR3 contains 15 residues. V lost 0 bases and J 1 base, leaving 10 bases between the germline ends. The DNA for the CDR3 is TGTGCCAGAAGCTTGGTGGGCAGGCGGAACACTGAAGCTTTCTTT. Translating it yields CARSLVGRRNTEAFF.

The chain carries TRBV6-5 and TRBJ1-1; tentatively, D is TRBD1 (5 bases). The germline CDR1 and CDR2 sequences are MNHEY and SVGAGI. The CDR3 is made up of 15 amino acids. V was cut by 2 bases and J by 2 bases, with 12 bases left in between. CDR3 nucleotides: TGTGCCAGCAGTTACGCGGGACTGGGAAACACTGAAGCTTTCTTT. Translated: CASSYAGLGNTEAFF.

The chain combines TRBV21-1 with TRBJ1-5; the table's D gene call, TRBD1, was not cross checked with the DNA. TRBV21-1 is tagged as a pseudogene. The CDR3 is 14 amino acids. For the CDR3, the DNA is TGTGCCAACCTTTACATACCTAGCAATCAGCCCCAGCATTTT. Translated, it gives CANLYIPSNQPQHF.

The chain carries TRBV6-1 and TRBJ2-7, with 10 positions matching TRBD1. This CDR3 is built from 15 residues. Germline lookup yields CDR1 MNHNS and CDR2 SASEGT. J was trimmed by 2 bases and V by 3 bases; bases with no gene match: 4. Here the CDR3 DNA reads TGTGCCAGCAGTGATCGGACAGGGGGGGCCTACGAGCAGTACTTC. Residues: CASSDRTGGAYEQYF.

The rearrangement joins TRBV27 to TRBJ2-7, with D perhaps matching TRBD2 (5 bases). The V end was cut by 0 bases, the J end by 2 bases, with 14 bases between. The length of the CDR3 is 16 residues. Germline loops: CDR1 MNHEY, CDR2 SMNVEV (reference sequence). The CDR3 protein is CASSLSKEVGPYEQYF. CDR3 nucleotide sequence: TGTGCCAGCAGTTTATCTAAGGAGGTAGGACCCTACGAGCAGTACTTC.

The chain joins TRBV6-1 to TRBJ1-4, with 9 bases lining up with TRBD1. This CDR3 spans 14 amino acids. Germline V gene lookup returns CDR1 MNHNS and CDR2 SASEGT. Trimming at V came to 6 bases and at J to 8 bases, leaving 7 bases not matched to a gene. The CDR3 DNA follows: TGTGCCAGCAGGACCGGGACAGGGCAGGAAAAACTGTTTTTT. Encoded protein: CASRTGTGQEKLFF.

This chain uses TRBV29-1 with TRBJ2-5, with TRBD1 identical over 9 bases. This CDR3 comprises 16 residues. The germline CDR1 and CDR2 sequences are SQVTM and ANQGSEA. V dropped 6 bases and J dropped 3; count of bases not matched to a gene: 14. CDR3 loop: CSVYGTGTTKKETQYF. DNA of the CDR3: TGCAGCGTGTACGGGACAGGGACCACGAAAAAAGAGACCCAGTACTTC.

This clone was recorded once. This chain links TRBV5-1 with TRBJ1-5; 9 positions match TRBD1. Germline CDR1 SGHRS, CDR2 YFSETQ. The V gene end was trimmed by 6 bases and the J gene end by 6 bases; junction bases not matched to a gene: 7. The CDR3 length is 14 residues. CDR3 sequence (DNA): TGCGCCAGCACCCCGACAGGGGGTGGTCAGCCCCAGCATTTT. Amino acid sequence: CASTPTGGGQPQHF.

This clone was counted only a few times. The CDR3 nucleotides are TGTGCCAGCAGCTCCTGGGGGCTCTCCTACGAGCAGTACTTC. This codes for CASSSWGLSYEQYF. V usage is TRBV7-9 and J usage is TRBJ2-7, with a possible D match to TRBD1 (6 bases). The CDR3 loop spans 14 amino acids. Between the trimmed V and J ends, which lost 4 bases and 0 bases, there was a span of 10 bases. CDR1 and CDR2 from the germline V gene are SEHNR and FQNEAQ (reference sequence).

The chain couples TRBV19 to TRBJ2-7, with 7 bases matching TRBD1. Germline-derived CDR1 and CDR2 are LNHDA and SQIVND (reference sequence). The CDR3 is 14 residues long. Trimming took 7 bases from V and 0 from J; bases not matched to a gene: 6. As DNA, the CDR3 is TGTGCCAGTAATAACAGGGGCGGCTCCTACGAGCAGTACTTC. This codes for CASNNRGGSYEQYF.

The chain is built from TRBV27 and TRBJ2-7; 9 bases are shared with TRBD2. The length of the CDR3 is 15 residues. The trim removed 5 bases at V and 4 bases at J, leaving 9 bases unmatched. The germline CDR1 and CDR2 sequences are MNHEY and SMNVEV (reference sequence). The CDR3 region has the DNA TGTGCCAGCAGTACCCTAGCGGGGCACTCATACGAGCAGTACTTC. Residues: CASSTLAGHSYEQYF.

The J gene is TRBJ2-2, the V gene TRBV7-6; 16 bases map to TRBD2. With 6 bases clipped from V and 4 bases from J, the junction kept 8 bases outside the gene matches. Per germline, CDR1 SGHVS and CDR2 FNYEAQ. This CDR3 has 18 residues. The CDR3 DNA reads as TGTGCCAGCAGACAACCGGGACTAGCGGGAGGGAGCACCGGGGAGCTGTTTTTT. Protein: CASRQPGLAGGSTGELFF.

The chain has TRBV2 and TRBJ1-2; 8 positions agree with TRBD1. Losses at the gene ends were 3 bases for V and 3 bases for J; bases not matched to a gene: 3. The CDR3 sequence is 14 residues long. Germline V CDR1 and CDR2: SNHLY, FYNNEI. CDR3 amino acids: CASSEGQVDYGYTF. In DNA, the CDR3 is TGTGCCAGCAGTGAGGGACAGGTCGACTATGGCTACACCTTC.

The chain links TRBV6-5 to TRBJ2-1, with a possible D match to TRBD1 (6 bases). With 6 bases removed from V and 8 bases from J, the gap between germline ends came to 17 bases. CDR3 length equals 14 residues. In germline, CDR1 is MNHEY, CDR2 SVGAGI. The CDR3 reads CASSPDRSVDEQFF. The CDR3, as DNA: TGTGCCAGCAGCCCCGACAGGTCAGTCGATGAGCAGTTCTTC.

The chain has TRBV7-2 and TRBJ2-1; 10 positions match TRBD1. Germline values: CDR1 SGHTA, CDR2 FQGNSA. The CDR3 extends over 16 amino acids. The V segment lost 5 bases and the J segment 2 bases; nucleotides outside the gene matches: 6. This CDR3 is CASSLPGQGTYNEQFF. The CDR3 DNA sequence: TGTGCCAGCAGCCTCCCGGGACAGGGGACCTACAATGAGCAGTTCTTC.

The chain joins TRBV18 to TRBJ1-1, with 8 bases matching TRBD1. This CDR3 has 16 residues. V lost 6 bases and J lost 2; bases outside the gene matches: 11. Germline lookup yields CDR1 KGHSH and CDR2 LQKENI. The CDR3 is CASSLIPGQENTEAFF. The CDR3 DNA reads TGTGCCAGCTCGCTAATCCCGGGACAGGAAAACACTGAAGCTTTCTTT. Full variable domain (outside the CDR3, taken from reference TRBV18 and TRBJ1-1): NAGVMQNPRHLVRRRGQEARLRCSPMKGHSHVYWYRQLPEEGLKFMVYLQKENIIDESGMPKERFSAEFPKEGPSILRIQQVVRGDSAAYFCASSLIPGQENTEAFFGQGTRLTVV.

The chain links TRBV30 to TRBJ1-1; 8 nucleotides line up with TRBD1. J gave up 4 bases and V 4 bases, and 14 bases lay outside the gene matches. CDR1 is GTSNPN, CDR2 SVGIG, per germline (reference sequence). The CDR3 spans 16 residues. The CDR3 is CAWTPRTGRLATEAFF. The CDR3 DNA reads as TGTGCCTGGACCCCCCGGACAGGGCGCCTGGCCACTGAAGCTTTCTTT.

This rearrangement joins TRBV6-6 to TRBJ2-1, with 10 positions matching TRBD2. Germline CDR1 reads MNHNY; CDR2 reads SVGAGI (reference sequence). The CDR3 spans 16 residues. V was pared by 6 bases and J by 5 bases, with 10 bases of the junction left unmatched. This chain's CDR3 is CASSQTSGELNNEQFF. In nucleotides, the CDR3 is TGTGCCAGCAGCCAAACTAGCGGGGAACTTAACAATGAGCAGTTCTTC.

The V gene is TRBV5-1, the J gene TRBJ1-5, with 11 bases matching TRBD1. This CDR3 has 19 residues. The J segment lost 2 bases and the V segment lost 4 bases, leaving 14 bases of the junction unmatched. Germline lookup yields CDR1 SGHRS and CDR2 YFSETQ. CDR3 nucleotides: TGCGCCAGCAGCCCATTCTCGGGGACAGGGGGTTTGGGCAATCAGCCCCAGCATTTT. Its protein product is CASSPFSGTGGLGNQPQHF.

The CDR3, as DNA: TGCGCCAGCAGCTATAGCCTCTACAGGGGGGATGACTATGGCTACACCTTC. It yields the protein CASSYSLYRGDDYGYTF. V usage is TRBV5-1 and J usage is TRBJ1-2, with TRBD1 identical over 8 bases. The CDR3 runs 17 residues. Per germline, CDR1 SGHRS and CDR2 YFSETQ. J lost 3 bases, V lost 3 bases, and 13 bases had no gene match.

This chain uses TRBV9 with TRBJ2-2; 8 positions agree with TRBD2. CDR1 SGDLS and CDR2 YYNGEE come from the germline V gene. CDR3 length equals 14 residues. Trimming removed 6 bases from V and 7 bases from J; junction bases left unmatched: 8. CDR3 sequence (DNA): TGTGCCAGCAACAAAGCGGGAGCTAGCGGGGAGCTGTTTTTT. Amino acids: CASNKAGASGELFF.

Only one count was recorded for this clone. The chain couples TRBV7-9 to TRBJ2-5, with TRBD1 identical over 9 bases. With the DNA end fitting TRBJ2-7 better, the J assignment may be wrong. This CDR3 contains 15 residues. The germline V gene has CDR1 SEHNR and CDR2 FQNEAQ (reference sequence). The CDR3 here is CASSFMTGGSYEQYF. The CDR3 DNA follows: TGTGCCAGCAGCTTTATGACAGGGGGGTCCTACGAGCAGTACTTC.

This clone has just one count. The V and J genes are TRBV27 and TRBJ1-2; D may be TRBD1 (6 bases). This CDR3 has 15 amino acids. Trimming removed 6 bases at V and 6 bases at J, with 20 bases between. The germline V gene encodes CDR1 MNHEY and CDR2 SMNVEV (reference sequence). The CDR3 region has the DNA TGTGCCAGCAGACAGGGCGATCGGATCGGGGATGGCTACACCTTC. Its protein is CASRQGDRIGDGYTF.